The 29 T cell receptor beta chains below were found in one sample sequenced in a study of identical twins. TCRdb reanalysed the 5' RACE reads using MiXCR and keeps one entry per CDR3 protein. Of more than 350,000 distinct CDR3 sequences detected, approximately 8.8% appear once; the ten largest clones hold 7.5% to 9.5%. Specimen: naive T cells sorted from blood. Receptors were obtained from a woman aged 50 to 60 in good health.

This clonotype occurred many times. J is TRBJ2-7 and V is TRBV12-3 or TRBV12-4; a weak D match, TRBD1 (7 bases). The length of the CDR3 is 13 residues. With 5 bases removed from V and 6 bases from J, the gap between germline ends came to 14 bases. The DNA of the CDR3 is TGTGCCAGCAGTGCAGGGGGGAGAAGCGAGCAGTACGTC. Residues: CASSAGGRSEQYV.

This clonotype was seen just once. The chain is built from TRBV10-1 and TRBJ1-1; D remains ambiguous. Germline CDR1 reads WNHNN; CDR2 reads SYGVQD (reference sequence). V lost 2 bases and J lost 1, with 8 bases in between. The CDR3 covers 14 residues. As DNA, the CDR3 is TGCGCCAGCAGTGAGGGGCAGCCGAACACTGAAGCTTTCTTT. Protein: CASSEGQPNTEAFF.

The chain links TRBV7-9 to TRBJ2-7; D might be TRBD2 (5 bases). This CDR3 has 13 amino acids. Germline V lookup: CDR1 SEHNR, CDR2 FQNEAQ (reference sequence). Trimming left V 3 bases short and J 6 bases short, with 12 bases between. In DNA, the CDR3 is TGTGCCAGCAGCTTCGGTCTAGAGGGCGAGCAGTACTTC. It is translated as CASSFGLEGEQYF.

This chain connects TRBV6-5 to TRBJ2-7; possible D gene TRBD1, 6 bases. Germline V lookup: CDR1 MNHEY, CDR2 SVGAGI. This CDR3 comprises 14 residues. Trimming removed 0 bases at V and 3 bases at J, with 9 bases between. In DNA, the CDR3 is TGTGCCAGCAGTTACTCGGGGACAATCTACGAGCAGTACTTC. This codes for CASSYSGTIYEQYF.

This clonotype was observed many times. The chain combines TRBV20-1 with TRBJ1-1; D remains ambiguous. The CDR3 length is 11 residues. The germline V gene has CDR1 DFQATT and CDR2 SNEGSKA (reference sequence). V was trimmed by 6 bases and J by 6 bases, leaving 11 bases between them. The CDR3 region has the DNA TGCAGTGCCAATAAAGGGCCTGAAGCTTTCTTT. It yields the protein CSANKGPEAFF.

This rearrangement joins TRBV7-9 to TRBJ1-1, with D tentatively TRBD1 (5 bases). The germline V gene has CDR1 SEHNR and CDR2 FQNEAQ (reference sequence). This CDR3 spans 14 amino acids. Trimming stripped 3 bases from V and 4 bases from J, with 12 bases between. CDR3 nucleotide sequence: TGTGCCAGCAGCTTTGTCGGGGGGAGCACTGAAGCTTTCTTT. It codes for CASSFVGGSTEAFF.

This chain connects TRBV29-1 to TRBJ2-3; no definite D call. Trimming stripped 8 bases from V and 5 bases from J, with 14 bases between. Germline CDR1 SQVTM, CDR2 ANQGSEA. The CDR3 length is 12 residues. The CDR3 region has the DNA TGCAGCTTTTCCATAGCTTTAGATACGCAGTATTTT. Translating it yields CSFSIALDTQYF.

This clonotype has only a few counts. The chain joins TRBV20-1 to TRBJ2-6; no reliable D call. The germline gives CDR1 DFQATT, CDR2 SNEGSKA (reference sequence). This CDR3 is 13 amino acids long. V lost 3 bases, J lost 0 bases, and 3 bases lay in between. The CDR3, as DNA: TGCAGTGCTAGTCACTCTGGGGCCAACGTCCTGACTTTC. It specifies CSASHSGANVLTF.

This clonotype was counted a single time. This chain joins TRBV10-2 and TRBJ2-1; 9 nucleotides line up with TRBD2. Losses at the gene ends were 8 bases for V and 2 bases for J; bases not matched to a gene: 7. CDR3 length: 15 amino acids. Germline V lookup: CDR1 WSHSY, CDR2 SAAADI. CDR3 sequence (DNA): TGCGCCAGCGAGACTAGCGGATCCACCTACAATGAGCAGTTCTTC. This gives the protein CASETSGSTYNEQFF.

This clonotype came up a few times. V gene TRBV4-1 combines with J gene TRBJ2-6; 8 nucleotides line up with TRBD1. V gave up 2 bases and J gave up 6 bases; unmatched junction bases: 12. The CDR3 length is 18 residues. Germline loops: CDR1 MGHRA, CDR2 YSYEKL. CDR3 coding DNA: TGCGCCAGCAGCCAAAGACCGGGACAGGAGTCGCCGGCCAACGTCCTGACTTTC. This sequence encodes CASSQRPGQESPANVLTF.

The rearrangement links TRBV11-2 to TRBJ1-3, with unresolved D. The V end was cut by 2 bases, the J end by 0 bases, with 11 bases between. Germline loops: CDR1 SGHAT, CDR2 FQNNGV. The CDR3 is made up of 16 amino acids. The CDR3 spells CASSLFGRSSGNTIYF. The CDR3 DNA reads TGTGCCAGCAGCTTATTTGGCAGAAGCTCTGGAAACACCATATATTTT.

This clonotype was seen repeatedly, ten times or more. The chain has TRBV27 and TRBJ1-1; no clear D. Germline lookup yields CDR1 MNHEY and CDR2 SMNVEV (reference sequence). The V gene lost 6 bases and the J gene lost 0 bases, with 11 bases spanning the gap. The CDR3 contains 14 residues. The CDR3 DNA is TGTGCCAGCAGCCGTACAAGGTTGAACACTGAAGCTTTCTTT. Amino acids: CASSRTRLNTEAFF.

J is TRBJ2-7 and V is TRBV5-5; 10 bases match TRBD2. Trimming at V came to 4 bases and at J to 3 bases, leaving 7 bases not matched to a gene. The CDR3 consists of 15 residues. Germline V gene lookup returns CDR1 SGHKS and CDR2 YYEKEE (reference sequence). The CDR3 nucleotides are TGTGCCAGCAGCCACCTAGCGGGAGTCGTCTACGAGCAGTACTTC. This sequence encodes CASSHLAGVVYEQYF.

This sequence joins TRBV23-1 and TRBJ2-1, with TRBD1 identical over 10 bases. TRBV23-1 is identified as an open reading frame with a role that is uncertain. J was trimmed by 8 bases and V by 4 bases; bases with no gene match: 11. The CDR3 totals 16 residues. CDR3 residues: CASSRRDGQGGDEQFF. The CDR3 DNA sequence: TGCGCCAGCAGTCGGCGCGATGGACAGGGGGGTGATGAGCAGTTCTTC.

The chain uses TRBV5-1 and TRBJ1-1; 11 positions agree with TRBD1. J lost 7 bases, V lost 5 bases, and 1 base had no gene match. Germline lookup yields CDR1 SGHRS and CDR2 YFSETQ. This CDR3 is 12 amino acids long. The chain's CDR3 is CASRGTGGEAFF. CDR3 in DNA: TGCGCCAGCAGAGGGACAGGGGGTGAAGCTTTCTTT.

CDR3 sequence: CSLVLETQYF. Written as DNA, the CDR3 is TGCAGCCTCGTCTTGGAGACCCAGTACTTC. The rearrangement joins TRBV29-1 to TRBJ2-5; D call uncertain. CDR3 length: 10 amino acids. Trimming took off 8 bases at V and 5 bases at J, with 9 bases between the two ends. Germline CDR1 reads SQVTM; CDR2 reads ANQGSEA.

This clonotype was recorded many times. The genes are TRBV29-1 and TRBJ2-3, with a tentative D call TRBD2 (5 bases). Looked up from germline, CDR1 is SQVTM and CDR2 is ANQGSEA. The CDR3 totals 12 residues. V lost 3 bases and J lost 5, with 9 bases in between. This CDR3 reads CSVDAGGDTQYF. CDR3 nucleotide sequence: TGCAGCGTTGATGCCGGAGGAGATACGCAGTATTTT.

This clonotype came up a few times. The V gene is TRBV9, the J gene TRBJ2-7, with TRBD2 matching 7 bases. Germline V gives CDR1 SGDLS, CDR2 YYNGEE. V lost 4 bases, J lost 1 base, and 26 bases stayed unmatched. The CDR3 extends over 21 amino acids. The CDR3 DNA follows: TGTGCCAGCAGCTTGCAGCGGGAAAACTTCATACCGGCCGTTTGGTCCTACGAGCAGTACGTC. The encoded protein is CASSLQRENFIPAVWSYEQYV.

The chain has TRBV24-1 and TRBJ2-2; 8 bases are a match to TRBD2. V lost 3 bases and J lost 2; bases outside the gene matches: 1. This CDR3 is 15 amino acids long. The germline V gene has CDR1 KGHDR and CDR2 SFDVKD. For the CDR3, the DNA is TGTGCCACCAGTGATGTAGCGGGAAACACCGGGGAGCTGTTTTTT. It is translated as CATSDVAGNTGELFF.

Comments on this clonotype: This may arise from a read error, as a much more abundant clone is one base away. The V call is TRBV12-3 or TRBV12-4, the J call TRBJ2-1; 13 positions agree with TRBD2. This CDR3 is built from 13 residues. CDR3 region: CASGTSGINKQFF. In nucleotides, the CDR3 is TGTGCCAGTGGGACTAGCGGGATCAATAAGCAGTTCTTC.

The chain is built from TRBV27 and TRBJ2-7; TRBD1 might be the D (5 bases). Trimming pared 4 bases from V and 7 bases from J, leaving 14 bases between. The germline CDR1 and CDR2 sequences are MNHEY and SMNVEV (reference sequence). The CDR3 contains 13 residues. This CDR3 is CASSSATVGEQYF. In DNA form, the CDR3 reads TGTGCCAGCAGTTCCGCGACAGTCGGGGAGCAGTACTTC.

V usage is TRBV3-1 and J usage is TRBJ2-7, with TRBD2 matching over 9 bases. Germline loops: CDR1 LGHDT, CDR2 YNNKEL (reference sequence). This CDR3 has 16 residues. J lost 2 bases, V lost 0 bases, and 5 bases had no gene match. The CDR3 loop reads CASSQESSGIAYEQYF. The CDR3 coding sequence is TGTGCCAGCAGCCAAGAATCTAGCGGGATCGCCTACGAGCAGTACTTC.

This clonotype was detected a few times. This chain joins TRBV7-9 and TRBJ1-3; no definite D call. V was trimmed by 1 base and J by 0 bases, leaving 4 bases between them. The CDR3 has 14 amino acids. Germline V gene data show CDR1 as SEHNR and CDR2 as FQNEAQ (reference sequence). CDR3 in amino acids: CASSLDGSGNTIYF. As DNA, the CDR3 is TGTGCCAGCAGCTTAGATGGCTCTGGAAACACCATATATTTT. The whole variable domain, remainder taken from reference TRBV7-9 and TRBJ1-3, is DTGVSQNPRHKITKRGQNVTFRCDPISEHNRLYWYRQTLGQGPEFLTYFQNEAQLEKSRLLSDRFSAERPKGSFSTLEIQRTEQGDSAMYLCASSLDGSGNTIYFGEGSWLTVV.

The gene calls are TRBV2 and TRBJ2-1; 9 nucleotides match TRBD1. V lost 4 bases to trimming and J lost 2 bases; unmatched junction nucleotides: 3. Germline CDR1 SNHLY, CDR2 FYNNEI. This CDR3 comprises 15 residues. The CDR3 coding sequence is TGTGCCAGCAGTGTCGACAGGGGGACCTACAATGAGCAGTTCTTC. Its protein product is CASSVDRGTYNEQFF.

At least ten counts were recorded for this clonotype. V and J are TRBV28 and TRBJ2-7; TRBD2 might be the D (6 bases). V was pared by 3 bases and J by 9 bases, with 15 bases between. Germline values: CDR1 MDHEN, CDR2 SYDVKM. The CDR3 runs to 13 residues. The CDR3 reads CASSFRGPGGQYV. CDR3 in DNA: TGTGCCAGCAGTTTCCGGGGCCCCGGGGGGCAGTACGTC.

The chain recombines TRBV5-1 with TRBJ2-2, with 9 bases identical to TRBD1. CDR1 is SGHRS, CDR2 YFSETQ, per germline. The CDR3 runs 13 residues. With 9 bases clipped from V and 6 bases from J, the junction kept 6 bases outside the gene matches. DNA of the CDR3: TGCGCCACCTGGACAGGGGACTCCGGGGAGCTGTTTTTT. The encoded protein is CATWTGDSGELFF.

This clonotype was seen more than once but under ten times. This chain connects TRBV11-2 to TRBJ1-5; D ambiguous. Trimming pared 3 bases from V and 4 bases from J, leaving 7 bases between. The CDR3 is 13 residues long. Germline assignment: CDR1 SGHAT and CDR2 FQNNGV. The CDR3 DNA reads as TGTGCCAGCAGCTTGTTTAGAAATCAGCCCCAGCATTTT. It specifies CASSLFRNQPQHF.

This clonotype occurred many times. This chain links TRBV11-2 with TRBJ2-5; D unresolved. The CDR3 is made up of 15 amino acids. Per the germline V gene, CDR1 is SGHAT and CDR2 is FQNNGV. The V gene lost 1 base and the J gene lost 1 base, with 10 bases spanning the gap. The CDR3 reads CASSLGPSPQETQYF. DNA for the CDR3: TGTGCCAGCAGCTTAGGACCGAGTCCCCAAGAGACCCAGTACTTC.

This clonotype showed up just a few times. The genes are TRBV11-2 and TRBJ2-3; 9 nucleotides agree with TRBD2. The V segment lost 0 bases and the J segment 6 bases; nucleotides outside the gene matches: 10. The germline V gene has CDR1 SGHAT and CDR2 FQNNGV. This CDR3 has 17 amino acids. The CDR3: CASSLDRVSGSRDTQYF. For the CDR3, the DNA is TGTGCCAGCAGCTTAGATCGAGTTAGCGGGAGCAGGGATACGCAGTATTTT.